This T cell receptor (beta chain) appears in the sequencing data of a study of cytomegalovirus exposure and HLA in healthy donors. Study conclusions and caveats: Looking again later, the authors saw that most CMV-associated TCR beta chains seemed HLA-restricted. Analyses of presence and absence presupposed an approximately uniform sequencing depth across donors. A later analysis showed HLA-associated TCR beta chains outstripping equally common others in clonal expansion.

For this clone: Its antigen is unidentified.

Primers: 60 Vbeta forward and 13 Jbeta reverse. The data were produced by immunoSEQ multiplex PCR, yet TCRdb's version contains in-frame clones alone and is incomplete. The sample has 160,000 or so clones, less than 80% seen once. Germline-derived CDR1 and CDR2 are SGHVS and FNYEAQ. The CDR3 contains 12 residues. V dropped 8 bases and J dropped 15 bases, with 19 bases sitting between them. The material sequenced was PBMCs. The chain employs TRBV7-6 and TRBJ1-4; TRBD1 might be the D (5 bases). The sequence derives from a man in his forties or fifties in good health and CMV-seronegative. CDR3 DNA: TGTGCCAGCTCTCTCGCGGGGGGATCGTTGTTTTTT. It encodes CASSLAGGSLFF.